A selection of T cell receptor beta chains follows, all from one sample in a study of beta chain features in type 1 diabetes. Profiling relied on immunoSEQ multiplex PCR, and the TCRdb table lists in-frame clones only, not all of them. In the table there are 140,000 to 150,000 clones, nearly 50% of which are singletons. The sample taken for sequencing was Tregs from blood. The receptors were gathered from a man in his late teens or twenties in good health. Both conserved end residues are part of each CDR3. Each record gives: CDR3 DNA, CDR3 protein, clone size, J gene, V gene, D gene. A D gene is named only where the DNA matches it firmly. A clone size is listed for some rows: how often the clone was seen (once, few, many), or a class if it is expanded.

TGCGCCAGCAGTCCCGGGGGTTTGAGCAATCAGCCCCAGCATTTT,CASSPGGLSNQPQHF,few,TRBJ1-5,TRBV23-1,.
TGTGCCAGCAGTTTATTCGGTGAGCAGTTCTTC,CASSLFGEQFF,once,TRBJ2-1,TRBV28,.
TGTGCCAGCAGTAGCGGGACAGATACGCAGTATTTT,CASSSGTDTQYF,.,TRBJ2-3,TRBV25-1,.
TGTGCCAGCAGATCCTCCGGGTCCAATTCACCCCTCCACTTT,CASRSSGSNSPLHF,.,TRBJ1-6,TRBV28,.
TGTGCCAGCTCACCACCGCTCAAGACTTATGGCTACACCTTC,CASSPPLKTYGYTF,.,TRBJ1-2,TRBV18,.
TGCGCCAGCAGCTTCGGGACAGGGTCTCTTGGGACCCAGTACTTC,CASSFGTGSLGTQYF,.,TRBJ2-5,TRBV5-1,TRBD1
TGCGCCAGCAGCCATTCTATAAGAGAAACCTATGGCTACACCTTC,CASSHSIRETYGYTF,.,TRBJ1-2,TRBV4-1,.
TGCGCCAGCAGCTTCTACTCCGGCGAGCAGTACTTC,CASSFYSGEQYF,.,TRBJ2-7,TRBV5-1,.
TGTGCCAGCAGTGCAGGGTTATCTGGGGCCAACGTCCTGACTTTC,CASSAGLSGANVLTF,.,TRBJ2-6,TRBV7-6,.
TGTGCCAGCAGTTACTCGACCCGGACAGCCCTCAACGAGCAGTACTTC,CASSYSTRTALNEQYF,.,TRBJ2-7,TRBV6-6,.
TGTGCCAGCAGCTTTACCGGACAGGGGGGCGGAAATGAAAAACTGTTTTTT,CASSFTGQGGGNEKLFF,.,TRBJ1-4,TRBV7-2,TRBD1
TGCGCCAGCAGCTTGGTTAGCGGGGATGGCACAGATACGCAGTATTTT,CASSLVSGDGTDTQYF,few,TRBJ2-3,TRBV5-1,TRBD2
TGTGCCAGTAGTATGAACAGGGCGTCCTATGGCTACACCTTC,CASSMNRASYGYTF,few,TRBJ1-2,TRBV19,.
TGTGCCAGCAGTCGCGGTGCAGAGCAGTTCTTC,CASSRGAEQFF,.,TRBJ2-1,TRBV7-2,.
TGTGCCAGCAGCTTAGCGGGAGCCCCCTACAATGAGCAGTTCTTC,CASSLAGAPYNEQFF,.,TRBJ2-1,TRBV7-2,.
TGCGCCAGCAGCCAAGACGGCCTAGCCCCGAGGGGGGAGCAGTTCTTC,CASSQDGLAPRGEQFF,.,TRBJ2-1,TRBV4-3,.
TGCGCCAGCAGCTTGGCACCCAGCGGGAGCAACTACAATGAGCAGTTCTTC,CASSLAPSGSNYNEQFF,.,TRBJ2-1,TRBV5-1,TRBD2
TGTGCCAGCAGCCAAGATGTTACAGGGAAAGAGACCCAGTACTTC,CASSQDVTGKETQYF,.,TRBJ2-5,TRBV4-2,.
TGTGCCAGCAGCCCACAGGGCCGCGAGCAGTACTTC,CASSPQGREQYF,.,TRBJ2-7,TRBV11-2,.
TGTGCCAGCAGCCAAGCCACGGGACAAGGCTCCTACGAGCAGTACTTC,CASSQATGQGSYEQYF,.,TRBJ2-7,TRBV4-2,.
TGTGCCTGGACCCAACCCACAGTCTCTGGAAACACCATATATTTT,CAWTQPTVSGNTIYF,.,TRBJ1-3,TRBV30,.
TGTGCCAGCAGCGGGCGACAGGGAAACTCCTACGAGCAGTACTTC,CASSGRQGNSYEQYF,.,TRBJ2-7,TRBV5-6,TRBD1
TGCGCCAGCAGCCAAGACGGGACTACTGGTGAGCAGTTCTTC,CASSQDGTTGEQFF,.,TRBJ2-1,TRBV4-1,TRBD2
TGTGCCATCAAAGGGACAGGGACCTACGAGCAGTACTTC,CAIKGTGTYEQYF,.,TRBJ2-7,TRBV10-3,TRBD1
TGTGCCAGCAGCGTCCAGGGACTAATAAATGAGCAGTTCTTC,CASSVQGLINEQFF,.,TRBJ2-1,TRBV9,TRBD2
TGTGCCAGCAGCTTAGCCGCGACACCCTTCCTCTTT,CASSLAATPFLF,.,TRBJ1-1,TRBV7-2,.
TGTGCCAGCAGTTCGACAGGTAATCAGCCCCAGCATTTT,CASSSTGNQPQHF,.,TRBJ1-5,TRBV6-6,.
TGTGCCAGCAGTGGGGGAGCCAGCAATCAGCCCCAGCATTTT,CASSGGASNQPQHF,.,TRBJ1-5,TRBV2,.
TGCAGCGTTTTATGGGACAGGCAAGAGACCCAGTACTTC,CSVLWDRQETQYF,few,TRBJ2-5,TRBV29-1,TRBD1
TGCGCCAGCAGAAAGGGACAGGACTACGCCAATGAGCAGTTCTTC,CASRKGQDYANEQFF,.,TRBJ2-1,TRBV5-1,TRBD1
TGTGCCAGCTCACTTTCGGTAGATACGCAGTATTTT,CASSLSVDTQYF,few,TRBJ2-3,TRBV18,.
TGCGCCAGCAGCAGCGGGATTCCCCCCTACGAGCAGTACTTC,CASSSGIPPYEQYF,few,TRBJ2-7,TRBV5-1,TRBD2
TGTGCCAGCAGTTACCACAGGGGCCCTGAGCAGTTCTTC,CASSYHRGPEQFF,.,TRBJ2-1,TRBV6-5,TRBD1
TGTGCCAGTAGTAAAGCGGGGTACACCGGGGAGCTGTTTTTT,CASSKAGYTGELFF,.,TRBJ2-2,TRBV19,TRBD2
TGTGCCAGCAGTGTGATGGCGGGAGTTGGAGAGCAGTACTTC,CASSVMAGVGEQYF,.,TRBJ2-7,TRBV2,TRBD2
TGTGCCAGCAGCTTATGGGGACTAGCGGAAGAGGGGACGCAGTATTTT,CASSLWGLAEEGTQYF,.,TRBJ2-3,TRBV7-2,TRBD2
TGTGCCAGCATCCAAATTCCTGCCTGGACTAGCCTTTTAGGCTACGAGCAGTACTTC,CASIQIPAWTSLLGYEQYF,.,TRBJ2-7,TRBV21-1,.
TGTGCCAGCAGCAGACAATCAGATACGCAGTATTTT,CASSRQSDTQYF,.,TRBJ2-3,TRBV5-4,.
TGTGCCAGCAGTTCAATATTGGGACAGAGAACCGGGGAGCTGTTTTTT,CASSSILGQRTGELFF,.,TRBJ2-2,TRBV6-5,TRBD1
TGTGCCACCTCGGGGGGATACGAGCAGTACTTC,CATSGGYEQYF,.,TRBJ2-7,TRBV7-2,TRBD2
TGTGCCAGCAGTCCCGGGGGACGTGAGACCTACGAGCAGTACTTC,CASSPGGRETYEQYF,.,TRBJ2-7,TRBV28,.
TGTGCCAGTAGTCCATTGTTACAGGGCGGTGGGACTGAAGCTTTCTTT,CASSPLLQGGGTEAFF,.,TRBJ1-1,TRBV19,.
TGTGCCAGCAGCGGAAGCGGGAGGGCCACAGATACGCAGTATTTT,CASSGSGRATDTQYF,.,TRBJ2-3,TRBV7-2,TRBD2
TGTGCCAGCACCCTGGGACAGAATCTTCCCACCTTC,CASTLGQNLPTF,few,TRBJ1-2,TRBV5-6,TRBD1
TGTGCCAGCAGTTTACGGCAGGGGCTCTACGAGCAGTACTTC,CASSLRQGLYEQYF,.,TRBJ2-7,TRBV27,.
TGTGCCAGCAGCTTGCGTAGCGGGGGGTCCTACGAGCAGTACTTC,CASSLRSGGSYEQYF,few,TRBJ2-7,TRBV7-3,TRBD2